Here is one T cell receptor beta chain with its context. The antigen is unknown. The junction had 8 bases not matched to a gene; V was cut back by 0 bases and J by 4 bases. Germline-derived CDR1 and CDR2 are SGDLS and YYNGEE. The CDR3 sequence is 16 residues long. The sample originates from a study of cytomegalovirus exposure and HLA in healthy donors. Study background: The 120 validation repertoires, a later analysis reported, used the same platform as the 650 to 800 repertoires from the first cohort.

The donors belonged to the approximately 110-subject validation cohort, separate from the approximately 670-subject first cohort. Sequencing was performed with immunoSEQ multiplex PCR; in TCRdb, only in-frame clones are kept and a portion is missing. This table holds hundreds of thousands of clones, roughly 87% found once. Points from the study as a whole: Among TCR beta chains, those listed as cytomegalovirus-associated numbered over 150. High sensitivity and specificity were reportedly achieved when the classifier diagnosed cytomegalovirus status.

This rearrangement joins TRBV9 to TRBJ2-7; TRBD2 matches at 9 bases. The TCR originated in a man younger than 35 in good health and CMV-seropositive. Source material: PBMCs. The CDR3: CASSVGGLAGRYEQYF. The CDR3 region has the DNA TGTGCCAGCAGCGTAGGAGGGCTAGCGGGAAGGTACGAGCAGTACTTC.